The sequence of this TCR beta chain was determined in a study of shared clonotypes between healthy human individuals (dated by TCRdb to 2018 to 2020). Regarding the complete study: A few men and two women, aged 18 to 49 years, made up the cohort. Per donor, leukapheresis produced somewhere between about 0.9 and 9.5 billion PBMCs. For each donor, CD4 naive and CD4 memory were each given three plates, CD8 naive was given two plates, and CD8 memory was given one plate. Different laboratories and diverse techniques were used to prepare libraries and sequence TCR repertoires, to increase sequencing depth and limit assay-specific biases. To estimate repertoire size and how much clonotype sharing occurs between individuals, the study deeply sequenced the blood TCR repertoires of roughly 5 healthy adults.

Donors were healthy HIV-negative adults with no recently reported acute infections or vaccinations. All donors were Caucasian adults living in Nashville, Tennessee, USA. The CD8 memory samples were a combination of magnetically selected CD45RO+ cells and CCR7-negative CD45RA+ effector memory (TemRA) cells. Blood was obtained by leukapheresis, after which PBMCs were separated by Ficoll-Histopaque density gradient centrifugation and cryopreserved in liquid nitrogen vapor phase. Purity and quantity of every magnetically sorted T cell population were checked by analytical flow cytometry. Genomic DNA was isolated from each sorted fraction and quantified by UV absorbance on a Nanodrop 2000c. CDR3 length: 14 amino acids, cysteine to phenylalanine. Only the CDR3 region is kept as DNA, spanning 42 bases read in frame from base 1. CDR1 SGHAT and CDR2 FQNNGV were looked up in the germline V gene. V is cut by 1 base and J by 7 bases, and the space between the germline ends is 12 bases.

TCR CDR3 regions were amplified from genomic DNA by multiplex PCR using the deep immunoSEQ assay. For each cell subset, the extracted genomic DNA was distributed evenly across all wells of several immunoSEQ 96-well plates, and each plate served as one replicate. For sorted subsets, around 0.2 ug of genomic DNA, equivalent to around 30,000 T cell genomes, went into each replicate PCR. Purified libraries were quantified with a Qubit 3.0 fluorometer, sized on a Bioanalyzer 2100, and re-quantified with the KAPA Library Quantification kit. Each immunoSEQ 96-well plate was sequenced on its own single-read 150-cycle Illumina NextSeq 550 flow cell. The study's own analysis went as follows. Because only junctional sequences without quality scores were contained in the immunoSEQ output, filtering matching that applied to full-length reads could not be performed. Sequences were annotated with PyIR, a Python wrapper for IgBLAST v1.9, and V/J genes and CDR3 were assigned using IMGT germline references. Reads were removed for weak V/J assignments (E-value above 1e-6), missing CDR3, stop codons, out-of-frame junctions, or ambiguous translated residues. V3J clonotypes were defined by identical inferred V gene, J gene, and CDR3 amino acid sequence. Percentage overlap between repertoires was computed as shared unique clonotypes divided by the size of the smaller repertoire. RTK rarefaction, the Chao1 estimator, and Recon v2.1 estimates of unobserved clonotypes were used to assess repertoire richness. Generation probabilities were computed with OLGA for all TCRbeta clonotypes obtained by the gDNA method from several donors. The clones in this table, taken by TCRdb from immuneACCESS, are in-frame only. Not every clone is retained; where verified, under half of the shortfall comes from an unresolved V gene, and the cause of the rest is unknown. That table gives V, J and clone size, and the DNA gave D and trimming. The sample includes roughly 410,000 clones, with approximately 96% observed a single time. More than 0.3% of the sample comes from the top ten.

Regarding this clone: The antigen this receptor binds is unknown. It has no much larger one-base neighbor in the sample; base qualities were not kept.

Study-wide conclusions, independent of this receptor: Even with the large sequencing depth, rarefaction of the sorted-subset datasets indicated that sequencing was incomplete. Pairwise subsampling led to the expectation that sequencing depth would affect the degree of clonotype sharing among donors. Because the study included a small number of donors, the genetic and exposure-history diversity represented was limited. Naive subsets generally had larger estimated clonotype richness than memory subsets did. About 5% of naive CD4, roughly 3.5% of naive CD8, roughly 2.4% of memory CD4, and 0.4% of memory CD8 clonotypes were shared across a few donors. Sampling was limited to blood, and TCR repertoires in tissue likely differ from TCR repertoires in blood. Clonotypes shared by all four sorted-subset donors showed higher generation probabilities than non-shared clonotypes.

The sequence was collected from a man between 25 and 39 years old in good health. Sequencing used memory CD8+ T cells sorted from blood. According to the study, the label for this sample's cell subset or site signals: CD45RO+ cells pooled with CCR7-negative TemRA cells. This chain is built from TRBV11-2 and TRBJ2-3, with the D call perhaps TRBD1 or TRBD2, each one matching 5 bases. The CDR3 reads as follows: CASSLGGDLYTQYF. The sequence in DNA is TGTGCCAGCAGCTTAGGAGGGGATTTATATACGCAGTATTTT.